This TCR beta chain was identified in a study of blood T cell repertoires in COVID-19. Overall study: Samples representing acute and convalescent COVID-19 were sourced from the United States, Italy and Spain. From T cells, B-cell-depleted T cells, or PBMCs came the material, which was cDNA or gDNA.

Original data processing: It was from reference gene primer amplification that nucleated cell counts were estimated. Clones were sequenced by immunoSEQ multiplex PCR, and TCRdb holds only the in-frame ones, with some missing. D and trimming were read from the DNA, whereas the V and J calls and clone size are those reported in that table. The sample consists of more than 75,000 clones, roughly 78% of them appearing once. Germline assignment: CDR1 SNHLY and CDR2 FYNNEI. The V and J ends lost 8 bases and 4 bases, in that order; junction bases with no gene match: 6. The CDR3 is 13 residues long. The V and J genes are TRBV2 and TRBJ1-1; 8 bases align to TRBD1. The material sequenced was peripheral blood. The sequence was collected from a man between 60 and 75 years old with acute or convalescent COVID-19. The CDR3 spells CASRGQDFTEAFF. The CDR3 nucleotides are TGTGCCAGCCGGGGACAGGATTTCACTGAAGCTTTCTTT.